This paragraph reports one T cell receptor beta chain. Its antigen is not identified. Clones were read by immunoSEQ multiplex PCR, and TCRdb kept only the in-frame ones, dropping some. The top ten hold 3.5% to 5% of the sample, which has roughly 42,000 clones, less than 85% seen once. The data originate from a study of T cell responses to AZD1222 COVID-19 vaccine. Whole-study results and caveats: Nearly half of the spike-specific TCRs reportedly recognize variant regions that carry no mutations. Baseline antibody screening turned up just a handful of seropositive AZD1222 recipients. Vaccine-associated CD4 TCRs spanned spike, dominant at 160-218 and 743-854. There were repertoire samples only from the period after the peak T cell response.

The sequence was obtained from an adult in good health. The sequences come from peripheral blood, collected on day 0 of AZD1222 vaccination.

CDR3 nucleotides: TGTGCTAGTGGTTGGACGGCGCATGAAAAACTGTTTTTT. It specifies CASGWTAHEKLFF. The chain combines TRBV12-5 with TRBJ1-4; D not certain. From germline, CDR1 is LGHNT and CDR2 FRNRAP. The CDR3 has 13 residues. V dropped 4 bases and J dropped 6 bases, with 9 bases sitting between them.